This T cell receptor (beta chain) is drawn from a study of cytomegalovirus exposure and HLA in healthy donors. Findings and limits, study-wide: Productive rates of about 87% or about 30% were seen for most TCR beta V segments in an earlier analysis. An analysis that was carried out later associated fewer than 20,000 TCR beta sequences with HLA alleles at 0.05 false discovery rate. Presence/absence analyses assumed roughly uniform sequencing depth across donors, which may not hold. Researchers catalogued about 150 TCR beta chains as cytomegalovirus-associated.

The PCR was carried out with 60 Vbeta primers and 13 Jbeta primers. Libraries were prepared by immunoSEQ multiplex PCR; TCRdb keeps only in-frame clonotypes and omits some of them. The repertoire holds around 170,000 clones, with approximately 81% as singletons. Deletions cut 5 bases from V and 0 bases from J, with 5 bases between. This CDR3 comprises 13 residues. CDR1 SQVTM and CDR2 ANQGSEA come from the germline V gene. In the case of this clone: Its specificity is unknown.

The receptor comes from a man aged 45-65 years in good health and CMV-seronegative. The rearrangement uses TRBV29-1 and TRBJ2-6; D not certain. The sample consisted of PBMCs. The CDR3: CSVIISGANVLTF. In DNA, the CDR3 is TGCAGCGTTATCATCTCTGGGGCCAACGTCCTGACTTTC.